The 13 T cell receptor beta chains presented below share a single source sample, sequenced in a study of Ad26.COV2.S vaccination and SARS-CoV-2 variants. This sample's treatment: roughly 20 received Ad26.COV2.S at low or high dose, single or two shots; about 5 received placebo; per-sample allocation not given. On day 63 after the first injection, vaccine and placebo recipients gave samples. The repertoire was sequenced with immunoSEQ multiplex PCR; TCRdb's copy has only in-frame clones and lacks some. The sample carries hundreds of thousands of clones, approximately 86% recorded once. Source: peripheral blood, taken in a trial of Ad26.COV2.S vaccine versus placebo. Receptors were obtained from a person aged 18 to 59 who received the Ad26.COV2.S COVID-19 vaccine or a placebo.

Written as DNA, the CDR3 is TGTGCCAGCAGCCCCCACGGGACAGTTTACGAGCAGTACTTC. Amino acids: CASSPHGTVYEQYF. The chain employs TRBV7-9 and TRBJ2-7; 7 positions match TRBD1. V shed 5 bases and J 4 bases; nucleotides not matched to a gene: 8. The CDR3 consists of 14 residues. Germline CDR1 reads SEHNR; CDR2 reads FQNEAQ (reference sequence).

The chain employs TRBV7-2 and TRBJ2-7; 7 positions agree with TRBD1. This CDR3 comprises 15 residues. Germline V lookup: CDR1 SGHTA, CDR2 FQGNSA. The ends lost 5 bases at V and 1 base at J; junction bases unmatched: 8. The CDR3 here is CASSPWTGSSYEQYF. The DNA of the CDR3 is TGTGCCAGCAGCCCGTGGACAGGTAGTTCCTACGAGCAGTACTTC. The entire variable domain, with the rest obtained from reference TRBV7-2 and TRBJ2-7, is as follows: GAGVSQSPSNKVTEKGKDVELRCDPISGHTALYWYRQSLGQGLEFLIYFQGNSAPDKSGLPSDRFSAERTGGSVSTLTIQRTQQEDSAVYLCASSPWTGSSYEQYFGPGTRLTVT.

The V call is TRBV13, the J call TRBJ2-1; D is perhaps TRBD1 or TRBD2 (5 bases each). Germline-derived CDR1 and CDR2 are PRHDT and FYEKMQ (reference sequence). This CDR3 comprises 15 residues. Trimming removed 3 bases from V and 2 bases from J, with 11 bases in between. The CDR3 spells CASSFRDPAYNEQFF. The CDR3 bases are TGTGCCAGCAGCTTCCGGGACCCAGCCTACAATGAGCAGTTCTTC.

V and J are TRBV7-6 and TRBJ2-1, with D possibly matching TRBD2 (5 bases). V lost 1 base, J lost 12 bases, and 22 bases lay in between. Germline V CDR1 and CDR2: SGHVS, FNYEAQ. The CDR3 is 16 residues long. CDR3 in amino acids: CASSLGADWEKVAQFF. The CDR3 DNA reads TGTGCCAGCAGCTTAGGCGCGGACTGGGAAAAAGTGGCGCAGTTCTTC.

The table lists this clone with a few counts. CDR3 bases: TGTGCCAGCAGGATGTGGGGGGAGAGCACTGAAGCTTTCTTT. Protein product: CASRMWGESTEAFF. The chain joins TRBV7-3 to TRBJ1-1, with D possibly matching TRBD1 (5 bases). V lost 6 bases and J 4 bases, leaving 15 bases between the germline ends. The CDR3 is made up of 14 amino acids. Germline CDR1 reads SGHTA; CDR2 reads FQGTGA. Based on the CDR3 plus reference TRBV7-3 and TRBJ1-1, the full variable domain is GAGVSQTPSNKVTEKGKYVELRCDPISGHTALYWYRQSLGQGPEFLIYFQGTGAADDSGLPNDRFFAVRPEGSVSTLKIQRTERGDSAVYLCASRMWGESTEAFFGQGTRLTVV.

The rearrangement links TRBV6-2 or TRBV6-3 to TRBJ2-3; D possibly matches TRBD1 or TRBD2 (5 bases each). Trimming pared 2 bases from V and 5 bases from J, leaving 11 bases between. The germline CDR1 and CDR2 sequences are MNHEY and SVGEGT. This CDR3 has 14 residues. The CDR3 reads CASSYMGVGDTQYF. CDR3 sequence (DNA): TGTGCCAGCAGTTACATGGGGGTCGGAGATACGCAGTATTTT.

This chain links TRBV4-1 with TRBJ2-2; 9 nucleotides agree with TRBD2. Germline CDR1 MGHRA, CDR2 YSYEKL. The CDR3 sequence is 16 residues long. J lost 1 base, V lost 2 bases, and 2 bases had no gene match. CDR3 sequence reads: CASSQPAGGNTGELFF. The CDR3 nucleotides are TGCGCCAGCAGCCAACCAGCGGGGGGGAACACCGGGGAGCTGTTTTTT.

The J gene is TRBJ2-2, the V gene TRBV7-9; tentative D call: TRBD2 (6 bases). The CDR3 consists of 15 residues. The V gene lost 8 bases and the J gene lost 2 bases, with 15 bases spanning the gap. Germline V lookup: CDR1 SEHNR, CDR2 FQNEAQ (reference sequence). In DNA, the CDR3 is TGTGCCAGCGTAAGACCGGGAGCCAACACCGGGGAGCTGTTTTTT. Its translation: CASVRPGANTGELFF.

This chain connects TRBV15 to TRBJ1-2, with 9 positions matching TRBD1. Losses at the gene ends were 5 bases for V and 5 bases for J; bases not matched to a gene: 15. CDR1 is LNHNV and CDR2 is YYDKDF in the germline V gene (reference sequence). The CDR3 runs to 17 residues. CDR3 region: CATSPRDRVATWYGYTF. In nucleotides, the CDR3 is TGTGCCACCAGCCCCCGGGACAGGGTCGCTACTTGGTATGGCTACACCTTC.

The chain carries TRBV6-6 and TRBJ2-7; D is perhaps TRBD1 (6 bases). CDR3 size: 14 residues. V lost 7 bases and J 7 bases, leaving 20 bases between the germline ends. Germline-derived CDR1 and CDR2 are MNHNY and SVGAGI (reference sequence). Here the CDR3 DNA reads TGTGCCAGCAAAGACCGGGATACAGGGATTGAGCAGTACTTC. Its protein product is CASKDRDTGIEQYF.

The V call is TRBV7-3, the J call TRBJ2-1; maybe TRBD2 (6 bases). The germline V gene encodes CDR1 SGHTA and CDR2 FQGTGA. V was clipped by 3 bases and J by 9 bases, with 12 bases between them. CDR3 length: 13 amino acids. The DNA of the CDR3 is TGTGCCAGCAGCTTGGGGGGAGACGCTGAGCAGTTCTTC. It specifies CASSLGGDAEQFF. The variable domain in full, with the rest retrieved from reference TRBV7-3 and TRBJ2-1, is GAGVSQTPSNKVTEKGKYVELRCDPISGHTALYWYRQSLGQGPEFLIYFQGTGAADDSGLPNDRFFAVRPEGSVSTLKIQRTERGDSAVYLCASSLGGDAEQFFGPGTRLTVL.

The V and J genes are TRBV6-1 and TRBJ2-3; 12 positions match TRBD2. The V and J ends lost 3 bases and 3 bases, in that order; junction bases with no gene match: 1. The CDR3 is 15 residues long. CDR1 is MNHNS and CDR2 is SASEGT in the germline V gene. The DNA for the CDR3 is TGTGCCAGCAGTGACGGACTAGCGGGGACAGATACGCAGTATTTT. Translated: CASSDGLAGTDTQYF.

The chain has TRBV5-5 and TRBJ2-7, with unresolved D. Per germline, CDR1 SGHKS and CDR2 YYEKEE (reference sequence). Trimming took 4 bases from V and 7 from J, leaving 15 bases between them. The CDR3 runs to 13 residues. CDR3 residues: CASSPKILGEQYF. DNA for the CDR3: TGTGCCAGCAGCCCTAAAATCCTAGGGGAGCAGTACTTC.